The 10 T cell receptor beta chains in this list originate from one sample, sequenced in a study of blood T cell repertoires in COVID-19. Using immunoSEQ multiplex PCR, the repertoire was profiled, and TCRdb retains in-frame clones only, with some absent. The repertoire consists of fewer than 300,000 clones, with roughly 87% occurring once and the leading ten covering 0.65% to 0.9%. The specimen sequenced was peripheral blood. The receptors originated from a woman aged 25 to 39 with acute or convalescent COVID-19.

The V and J genes are TRBV4-1 and TRBJ1-3; 7 nucleotides line up with TRBD1. From germline, CDR1 is MGHRA and CDR2 YSYEKL. Germline trimming cut 5 bases from V and 0 bases from J; bases unmatched to any gene: 4. The CDR3 is 15 residues long. DNA for the CDR3: TGCGCCAGCAGCAATACAGGGGTCTCTGGAAACACCATATATTTT. As protein: CASSNTGVSGNTIYF.

This clone has only one observation. This chain links TRBV5-1 with TRBJ2-1, with 12 positions matching TRBD2. The V segment lost 1 base and the J segment 0 bases; nucleotides outside the gene matches: 8. Germline V gene sequence: CDR1 SGHRS, CDR2 YFSETQ. The CDR3 runs 19 residues. In nucleotides, the CDR3 is TGCGCCAGCAGCTTGCCGGGGCTAGCGGGGGGGAGCTCCTACAATGAGCAGTTCTTC. This encodes CASSLPGLAGGSSYNEQFF.

This chain connects TRBV28 to TRBJ1-1; no definite D call. Germline V lookup: CDR1 MDHEN, CDR2 SYDVKM. There are 10 residues in the CDR3. V lost 8 bases and J 7 bases, leaving 8 bases between the germline ends. CDR3 amino acids: CASGRIEAFF. DNA for the CDR3: TGTGCCAGCGGGAGGATTGAAGCTTTCTTT.

The V and J genes are TRBV7-2 and TRBJ1-6, with D unclear. The CDR3 covers 14 residues. Germline assignment: CDR1 SGHTA and CDR2 FQGNSA. Trimming took 1 base from V and 10 from J, leaving 11 bases between them. The CDR3 region is CASSLGVSGSPLHF. For the CDR3, the DNA is TGTGCCAGCAGCTTAGGCGTTTCGGGGTCACCCCTCCACTTT.

The V gene is TRBV6-2 or TRBV6-3, the J gene TRBJ2-3; TRBD1 matches at 8 bases. J gave up 7 bases and V 0 bases, and 9 bases lay outside the gene matches. Germline V gene sequence: CDR1 MNHEY, CDR2 SVGEGT. The length of the CDR3 is 16 residues. CDR3 sequence: CASSYSKADRVYTQYF. For the CDR3, the DNA is TGTGCCAGCAGTTACTCGAAGGCGGACAGGGTCTATACGCAGTATTTT.

The table lists this clone with a count of one. The V and J genes are TRBV5-1 and TRBJ1-1; 12 bases agree with TRBD1. Germline loops: CDR1 SGHRS, CDR2 YFSETQ. The junction had 9 bases not matched to a gene; V was cut back by 4 bases and J by 5 bases. The CDR3 is 16 amino acids. CDR3 region: CASSAGTGGVRTEAFF. The DNA for the CDR3 is TGCGCCAGCAGCGCCGGGACAGGGGGCGTCCGGACTGAAGCTTTCTTT.

The chain links TRBV6-5 to TRBJ1-2; TRBD1 matches 7 bases. CDR1 and CDR2 (germline): MNHEY, SVGAGI. The junction had 8 bases not matched to a gene; V was cut back by 6 bases and J by 4 bases. The CDR3 is made up of 14 amino acids. CDR3 sequence: CASSDGGQSYGYTF. CDR3 bases: TGTGCCAGCAGCGACGGGGGACAGTCCTATGGCTACACCTTC.

The genes are TRBV12-3 or TRBV12-4 and TRBJ2-2; D remains unclear. This CDR3 has 12 amino acids. The V and J ends lost 5 bases and 7 bases respectively, with 8 bases between them. CDR3 nucleotides: TGTGCCAGCAGTCCTCTTCTCGGGGAGCTGTTTTTT. Protein product: CASSPLLGELFF.

CDR3: CASNPWRDRHYEQYF. DNA of the CDR3: TGTGCCAGCAACCCCTGGCGGGACAGGCACTACGAGCAGTACTTC. The chain recombines TRBV9 with TRBJ2-7, with TRBD1 matching over 8 bases. CDR3 length: 15 residues. The germline V gene encodes CDR1 SGDLS and CDR2 YYNGEE. V trimming: 6 bases; J trimming: 3 bases; junction bases outside the gene matches: 11.

The J gene is TRBJ2-2, the V gene TRBV9; D is perhaps TRBD1 (5 bases). This CDR3 contains 13 residues. Deletions cut 1 base from V and 7 bases from J, with 8 bases between. CDR1 and CDR2 from the germline V gene are SGDLS and YYNGEE. CDR3 protein: CASSVLGVGELFF. DNA of the CDR3: TGTGCCAGCAGCGTACTAGGGGTCGGGGAGCTGTTTTTT.